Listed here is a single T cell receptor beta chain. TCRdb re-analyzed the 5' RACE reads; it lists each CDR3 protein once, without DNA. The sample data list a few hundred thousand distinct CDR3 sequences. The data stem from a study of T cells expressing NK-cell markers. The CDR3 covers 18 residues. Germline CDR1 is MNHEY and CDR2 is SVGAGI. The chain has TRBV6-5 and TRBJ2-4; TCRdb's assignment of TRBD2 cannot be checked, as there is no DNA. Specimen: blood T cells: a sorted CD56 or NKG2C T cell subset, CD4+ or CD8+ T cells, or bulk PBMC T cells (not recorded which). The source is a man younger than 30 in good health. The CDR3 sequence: CASSYSQGPTGAKNIQYF.